This passage covers 21 T cell receptor beta chains from one sample sequenced in a study of blood T cell repertoires in COVID-19. Generated by immunoSEQ multiplex PCR, the TCRdb table keeps only in-frame clones and is missing some. The sample records about 370,000 clones, nearly 90% being singletons. Material for sequencing was peripheral blood. The receptors shown here come from a man younger than 30 with active or convalescent COVID-19.

CDR3 sequence: CASSPPFYYTHTDTQYF. The CDR3 bases are TGTGCCAGCAGCCCTCCTTTTTATTACACACACACAGATACGCAGTATTTT. The chain recombines TRBV4-2 with TRBJ2-3; unclear D gene. Trimming took off 4 bases at V and 2 bases at J, with 19 bases between the two ends. CDR1 LGHNA and CDR2 YNFKEQ come from the germline V gene. The CDR3 is made up of 17 amino acids.

In its sample, this clone was seen once. The chain combines TRBV11-2 with TRBJ1-3, with D uncertain. The CDR3 contains 16 residues. Germline loops: CDR1 SGHAT, CDR2 FQNNGV. V was clipped by 1 base and J by 0 bases, with 10 bases between them. The CDR3 nucleotides are TGTGCCAGCAGCTTAGGAGTCCTTAGCTCTGGAAACACCATATATTTT. It translates to CASSLGVLSSGNTIYF. Supplemented by reference TRBV11-2 and TRBJ1-3, the full variable domain reads EAGVAQSPRYKIIEKRQSVAFWCNPISGHATLYWYQQILGQGPKLLIQFQNNGVVDDSQLPKDRFSAERLKGVDSTLKIQPAKLEDSAVYLCASSLGVLSSGNTIYFGEGSWLTVV.

This chain connects TRBV4-1 to TRBJ2-2, with 8 bases aligning to TRBD2. V shed 1 base and J 3 bases; nucleotides not matched to a gene: 7. The CDR3 spans 17 residues. CDR1 and CDR2 (germline): MGHRA, YSYEKL. CDR3 DNA sequence: TGCGCCAGCAGCCAAGTTTCCGGGAGGGCCGACACCGGGGAGCTGTTTTTT. Its translation is CASSQVSGRADTGELFF.

The rearrangement links TRBV28 to TRBJ1-5; 7 nucleotides align to TRBD1. CDR3 length equals 15 residues. Trimming removed 5 bases from V and 7 bases from J; junction bases left unmatched: 11. CDR1 and CDR2 (germline): MDHEN, SYDVKM. CDR3 nucleotide sequence: TGTGCCAGCAGTCCCGTCGACAGGGATCGGCAGCCCCAGCATTTT. It codes for CASSPVDRDRQPQHF.

The chain recombines TRBV9 with TRBJ2-7; TRBD2 might be the D (6 bases). The CDR3 runs to 15 residues. The V end was cut by 1 base, the J end by 4 bases, with 15 bases between. The germline V gene encodes CDR1 SGDLS and CDR2 YYNGEE. Here the CDR3 DNA reads TGTGCCAGCAGCGTAATCCCGGGAGAAACGTACGAGCAGTACTTC. This sequence encodes CASSVIPGETYEQYF.

This rearrangement joins TRBV6-6 to TRBJ2-2, with 9 bases aligning to TRBD1. The CDR3 totals 14 residues. J lost 6 bases, V lost 4 bases, and 3 bases had no gene match. Per the germline V gene, CDR1 is MNHNY and CDR2 is SVGAGI (reference sequence). The CDR3 DNA is TGTGCCAGCAGTTCATGGACAGGGGCCGGGGAGCTGTTTTTT. Protein product: CASSSWTGAGELFF.

This sequence joins TRBV19 and TRBJ1-1; 9 bases are a match to TRBD1. This CDR3 is built from 16 residues. Germline V gene sequence: CDR1 LNHDA, CDR2 SQIVND (reference sequence). With 5 bases clipped from V and 7 bases from J, the junction kept 14 bases outside the gene matches. This CDR3 is CASSGGQGTNVLEAFF. The CDR3 DNA follows: TGTGCCAGTAGTGGGGGACAGGGAACGAACGTCCTTGAAGCTTTCTTT.

The chain employs TRBV11-2 and TRBJ1-1; D may be TRBD1 (6 bases). Trimming shortened V by 6 bases and J by 5 bases, and 16 bases separated the two germline ends. The V gene's germline CDR1 is SGHAT and CDR2 FQNNGV. The CDR3 spans 14 residues. CDR3 sequence: CASSPLPGDTEAFF. The CDR3 coding sequence is TGTGCCAGCAGTCCGCTTCCAGGGGATACTGAAGCTTTCTTT.

The chain recombines TRBV28 with TRBJ1-1, with D possibly being TRBD1 (5 bases). V was shortened by 6 bases and J by 3 bases, with 14 bases between the two germline ends. The CDR3 covers 14 residues. CDR1 is MDHEN and CDR2 is SYDVKM in the germline V gene. CDR3 residues: CASSPGGGHTEAFF. CDR3 nucleotides: TGTGCCAGCAGCCCAGGCGGGGGTCACACTGAAGCTTTCTTT.

The chain uses TRBV6-5 and TRBJ2-7; 7 bases are shared with TRBD1. The V gene's germline CDR1 is MNHEY and CDR2 SVGAGI. V lost 5 bases, J lost 1 base, and 5 bases stayed unmatched. There are 14 residues in the CDR3. CDR3 sequence reads: CASSTLTGSYEQYF. The DNA for the CDR3 is TGTGCCAGCAGTACGTTGACAGGGTCCTACGAGCAGTACTTC.

The chain combines TRBV7-2 with TRBJ1-2, with D perhaps TRBD1 (6 bases). V lost 5 bases, J lost 4 bases, and 14 bases lay in between. Germline CDR1 and CDR2: SGHTA and FQGNSA. There are 14 residues in the CDR3. The CDR3 nucleotides read TGTGCCAGCAGCCTAGAATTAGGGGGCTATGGCTACACCTTC. Protein: CASSLELGGYGYTF.

The chain carries TRBV5-4 and TRBJ2-7, with D perhaps TRBD1 (5 bases). CDR1 is SGHNT, CDR2 YYREEE, per germline (reference sequence). V was shortened by 2 bases and J by 6 bases, with 12 bases between the two germline ends. This CDR3 has 13 residues. For the CDR3, the DNA is TGTGCCAGCAGCTTCACAGGTTCCGGCGAGCAGTACTTC. Encoded protein: CASSFTGSGEQYF.

The CDR3 DNA sequence: TGTGCCAGCAGCGTAGGCAGGGGGCAAGAGACCCAGTACTTC. Translated: CASSVGRGQETQYF. The chain couples TRBV9 to TRBJ2-5, with 7 bases fitting TRBD1. Germline V lookup: CDR1 SGDLS, CDR2 YYNGEE. The ends lost 0 bases at V and 2 bases at J; junction bases unmatched: 1. The CDR3 covers 14 residues.

V gene TRBV15 combines with J gene TRBJ1-1, with TRBD1 as a possible D gene (5 bases). Trimming shortened V by 1 base and J by 3 bases, and 18 bases separated the two germline ends. This CDR3 has 17 residues. Germline values: CDR1 LNHNV, CDR2 YYDKDF (reference sequence). The CDR3 here is CATSRAPSWGVDTEAFF. The CDR3, as DNA: TGTGCCACCAGCAGAGCCCCGAGTTGGGGGGTGGACACTGAAGCTTTCTTT.

J is TRBJ2-7 and V is TRBV6-5, with 7 nucleotides matching TRBD1. The CDR3 consists of 16 residues. Germline lookup yields CDR1 MNHEY and CDR2 SVGAGI. Losses at the gene ends were 4 bases for V and 4 bases for J; bases not matched to a gene: 13. In nucleotides, the CDR3 is TGTGCCAGCAGTTCCTACTCACAGGGGAAAAAGTACGAGCAGTACTTC. Amino acids: CASSSYSQGKKYEQYF.

In nucleotides, the CDR3 is TGTGCCAGCACTACAGGGGGCCTGATAGGGGCAACTAATGAAAAACTGTTTTTT. It is translated as CASTTGGLIGATNEKLFF. The J gene is TRBJ1-4, the V gene TRBV28, with 9 bases matching TRBD1. This CDR3 is built from 18 residues. Germline loops: CDR1 MDHEN, CDR2 SYDVKM. The V and J ends lost 7 bases and 0 bases, in that order; junction bases with no gene match: 12.

This clone appeared a single time. The chain joins TRBV6-6 to TRBJ2-7, with 8 bases matching TRBD1. The CDR3 sequence is 14 residues long. Germline assignment: CDR1 MNHNY and CDR2 SVGAGI (reference sequence). V lost 7 bases and J lost 3; bases outside the gene matches: 8. The CDR3 region has the DNA TGTGCCAGCACTCCTTGGACAGGGAACTACGAGCAGTACTTC. Amino acid sequence: CASTPWTGNYEQYF.

This chain connects TRBV10-3 to TRBJ1-3; 11 bases match TRBD1. Germline V gene data show CDR1 as ENHRY and CDR2 as SYGVKD. The CDR3 is 14 amino acids. Trimming at V came to 7 bases and at J to 5 bases, leaving 4 bases not matched to a gene. DNA for the CDR3: TGTGCCATCAACAGGGACAGGGGGAGAAACACCATATATTTT. Amino acid sequence: CAINRDRGRNTIYF.

This clone has only one observation. The chain recombines TRBV27 with TRBJ2-1, with TRBD2 matching 9 bases. With 2 bases clipped from V and 5 bases from J, the junction kept 10 bases outside the gene matches. This CDR3 spans 17 amino acids. Germline CDR1 MNHEY, CDR2 SMNVEV (reference sequence). The CDR3: CASSLIGMVAGDNEQFF. CDR3 sequence (DNA): TGTGCCAGCAGTTTAATCGGCATGGTAGCGGGGGACAATGAGCAGTTCTTC.

The gene calls are TRBV15 and TRBJ2-5, with D possibly matching TRBD1 (5 bases). V lost 3 bases to trimming and J lost 3 bases, with 11 bases between them. This CDR3 is built from 14 residues. Per the germline V gene, CDR1 is LNHNV and CDR2 is YYDKDF (reference sequence). The CDR3: CATSSLGREETQYF. CDR3 coding DNA: TGTGCCACCAGCAGTTTAGGCAGGGAAGAGACCCAGTACTTC.

This clone was detected once. The chain carries TRBV6-5 and TRBJ2-2; possible D gene TRBD2, 5 bases. V dropped 0 bases and J dropped 7 bases, with 9 bases sitting between them. This CDR3 comprises 14 residues. Germline CDR1 and CDR2: MNHEY and SVGAGI. The CDR3 here is CASSYSSGYGELFF. CDR3 nucleotide sequence: TGTGCCAGCAGTTACTCCTCGGGATACGGGGAGCTGTTTTTT.